The following is a T cell receptor (beta chain) sequence with its context. This entry comes from a study of blood T cell repertoires in COVID-19. Across the whole study: Sites in the United States, Italy and Spain provided acute and convalescent COVID-19 samples. T cells, B-cell-depleted T cells, or PBMCs supplied cDNA or gDNA.

This CDR3 contains 15 residues. Germline assignment: CDR1 SQVTM and CDR2 ANQGSEA. V shed 4 bases and J 1 base; nucleotides not matched to a gene: 6. Per the original methods: Scientists estimated how many nucleated cells there were by amplifying reference gene primers. The assay was immunoSEQ multiplex PCR, and TCRdb's table has in-frame clones only and misses some. The D gene and trimming were derived from the DNA, and the V and J assignments and clone size from that table. This sample has approximately 130,000 clones; about 86% occur once, and the top ten carry about 16%. Material for sequencing was peripheral blood. This sequence joins TRBV29-1 and TRBJ2-3; 9 bases agree with TRBD2. This TCR was recovered from a woman between 45 and 60 years old who had recovered from COVID-19. The CDR3 region is CSVGAAGGGTDTQYF. CDR3 sequence (DNA): TGCAGCGTTGGGGCTGCGGGGGGGGGCACAGATACGCAGTATTTT.